The 6 T cell receptor beta chains below were found in one sample sequenced in a study of blood T cell repertoires in COVID-19. Here immunoSEQ multiplex PCR was the method, and the copy in TCRdb shows in-frame clones only, minus some. The top ten clones hold approximately 10% of a sample with about 160,000 clones, about 81% of them seen once. Sequencing was carried out using peripheral blood. The receptors were sampled from a man aged 55 to 70 with active or convalescent COVID-19.

The DNA of the CDR3 is TGTGCCAGCAGCTTTTCCTCCCTAGACAATGAGCAGTTCTTC. It specifies CASSFSSLDNEQFF. The V and J genes are TRBV5-4 and TRBJ2-1; no firm D call. V dropped 2 bases and J dropped 5 bases, with 11 bases sitting between them. From germline, CDR1 is SGHNT and CDR2 YYREEE (reference sequence). This CDR3 has 14 amino acids.

The CDR3 here is CATSVGGINTGELFF. CDR3 nucleotide sequence: TGTGCCACCAGTGTCGGAGGGATCAACACCGGGGAGCTGTTTTTT. The chain joins TRBV24-1 to TRBJ2-2; tentatively, D is TRBD2 (6 bases). Germline V gives CDR1 KGHDR, CDR2 SFDVKD. Between the trimmed V and J ends, which lost 5 bases and 2 bases, there was a span of 11 bases. There are 15 residues in the CDR3.

This chain links TRBV5-1 with TRBJ2-7; a weak D match, TRBD2 (5 bases). The germline V and J ends were trimmed by 2 bases and 2 bases, with 8 bases remaining between them. The V gene's germline CDR1 is SGHRS and CDR2 YFSETQ. This CDR3 region has 13 residues. The CDR3 DNA sequence: TGCGCCAGCAGCTTCGGGAAACCCTACGAGCAGTACTTC. As protein: CASSFGKPYEQYF.

The chain employs TRBV2 and TRBJ2-1; the match to TRBD2 covers 12 bases. CDR1 SNHLY and CDR2 FYNNEI come from the germline V gene. V shed 3 bases and J 11 bases; nucleotides not matched to a gene: 11. CDR3 length: 16 residues. The CDR3 nucleotides read TGTGCCAGCAGTGATCGCCAGCCGACTAGCGGGAGAAAGCAGTTCTTC. As protein: CASSDRQPTSGRKQFF.

This rearrangement joins TRBV5-1 to TRBJ2-2; tentatively, D is TRBD1 (6 bases). The CDR3 loop spans 16 amino acids. V was pared by 4 bases and J by 4 bases, with 17 bases between. The germline V gene has CDR1 SGHRS and CDR2 YFSETQ. The CDR3 nucleotides are TGCGCCAGCAGCACCTTGGACAGAAGGGGCACCGGGGAGCTGTTTTTT. Protein product: CASSTLDRRGTGELFF.

The rearrangement uses TRBV12-3 or TRBV12-4 and TRBJ2-1; D is uncertain. V was pared by 0 bases and J by 4 bases, with 4 bases between. The CDR3 is 13 residues long. CDR3: CASSLASYNEQFF. CDR3 sequence (DNA): TGTGCCAGCAGTTTAGCTTCATACAATGAGCAGTTCTTC.